Listed below are T cell receptor beta chains from one sample, sequenced in a study of shared clonotypes between healthy human individuals. Profiled with immunoSEQ multiplex PCR; TCRdb holds only in-frame clones, not every one. The table records 2 million to 2.5 million clones, 80% to 95% of them present only once. Sample: naive CD4+ T cells from PBMCs. Receptors were obtained from a man between 18 and 35 years old in good health. Some clones in this sample may be carry-over from other donors' samples. CDR3s include the opening cysteine and the closing phenylalanine or tryptophan. Each record gives: V gene, clone size, D gene, J gene, CDR3 DNA, CDR3 protein. D genes are given only for firm matches. Clone size is stated in some rows and not others, as once, few, many or a class when expanded.

TRBV28	few	TRBD1	TRBJ1-2	TGTGCAGGCGGGACAGGGCGAGGCTACACCTTC	CAGGTGRGYTF
TRBV19	-	TRBD2	TRBJ2-7	TGTGCCAGTACCTTCGGGACTAGCGGGAGTTTCCCCTACGAGCAGTACTTC	CASTFGTSGSFPYEQYF
TRBV29-1	-	TRBD1	TRBJ1-4	TGCAGCGTCGAGGACAGGGAGGATGAAAAACTGTTTTTT	CSVEDREDEKLFF
TRBV7-6	-	TRBD2	TRBJ2-7	TGTGCCAGCAGCACGGTTCGGGGGGGCAATTACGAGCAGTACTTC	CASSTVRGGNYEQYF
TRBV5-1	once	-	TRBJ1-2	TGCGCCAGCAGCCCCGAAGGGAATGGCTACACCTTC	CASSPEGNGYTF
TRBV7-8	-	-	TRBJ2-1	TGTGCCAGCAGCTTAGTGGGGGGATCTTACAATGAGCAGTTCTTC	CASSLVGGSYNEQFF
TRBV2	-	-	TRBJ2-7	TGTGCCAGCACCAAGGTAGGGGGACCCTACGAGCAGTACTTC	CASTKVGGPYEQYF
TRBV5-1	-	-	TRBJ2-2	TGCGCCAGCAGCTTGGAAGGCAGGGGGAACACCGGGGAGCTGTTTTTT	CASSLEGRGNTGELFF
TRBV11-2	-	-	TRBJ2-3	TGTGCCAGCAGCTTTAGCTCCTCTAGCACAGATACGCAGTATTTT	CASSFSSSSTDTQYF
TRBV11-3	-	TRBD2	TRBJ2-1	TGTGCCAGCAGCCCCTCGGGGGGGTACAATGAGCAGTTCTTC	CASSPSGGYNEQFF
TRBV19	-	-	TRBJ2-5	TGTGCCAGTAGTACGGGGACCCTCGGGGAGACCCAGTACTTC	CASSTGTLGETQYF
TRBV7-4	-	TRBD1	TRBJ2-7	TGTGCCAGCATTCACCCGGGACAGGCCCTCTTAGGGTCCTACGAGCAGTACTTC	CASIHPGQALLGSYEQYF
TRBV6-4	-	TRBD1	TRBJ2-2	TGTGCCAGCAGTGACCCCAGACAGGGTGGCACCGGGGAGCTGTTTTTT	CASSDPRQGGTGELFF
TRBV6-5	-	-	TRBJ1-2	TGTGCCAGCAGTTACAATGGCCTCTACACCTTC	CASSYNGLYTF
TRBV6-1	-	TRBD1	TRBJ2-7	TGTGCCAGCAGCATCCTGGACAGGCTGGGGCGCGAGCAGTACTTC	CASSILDRLGREQYF
TRBV6-5	-	TRBD2	TRBJ2-3	TGTGCCAGCAGACCAGGACTAGCGGGAGCAGATACGCAGTATTTT	CASRPGLAGADTQYF
TRBV6-1	-	-	TRBJ2-7	TGTGCCAGCACCCCACGGTGGCAGGGCAACTACGAGCAGTACTTC	CASTPRWQGNYEQYF
TRBV7-8	-	TRBD1	TRBJ2-1	TGTGCCAGCAGCTTGGACAGGGATTTGTTCTTC	CASSLDRDLFF
TRBV5-1	-	TRBD2	TRBJ2-5	TGCGCCAGCATTGAGGTAGCGGGAGCGCAGGAGACCCAGTACTTC	CASIEVAGAQETQYF
TRBV6-6	-	-	TRBJ2-3	TGTGCCAGCAGCCGGGTGACCCGCACAGATACGCAGTATTTT	CASSRVTRTDTQYF
TRBV2	-	TRBD2	TRBJ2-1	TGTGCCAGCAGTCTAGCGGGAGCCTATGAGCAGTTCTTC	CASSLAGAYEQFF
TRBV6-1	-	-	TRBJ2-4	TGTGCCAGCAGTGTGCTAGGGTCGTTCATTCAGTACTTC	CASSVLGSFIQYF
TRBV5-6	-	-	TRBJ2-5	TGTGCCAGCAGCTTGCGCGGGGTCCCCCAAGAGACCCAGTACTTC	CASSLRGVPQETQYF
TRBV5-1	-	-	TRBJ2-1	TGCGCCAGCAGCTTGGAAGGGGAGCCCTCCTACAATGAGCAGTTCTTC	CASSLEGEPSYNEQFF
TRBV2	-	-	TRBJ1-1	TGTGCCAGCAGGGGGACCGTTTCGGCTTTCTTT	CASRGTVSAFF
TRBV5-4	-	-	TRBJ2-7	TGTGCCAGCAGCTTGTGGGCGTTTAACGAGCAGTACTTC	CASSLWAFNEQYF
TRBV11-2	-	-	TRBJ2-3	TGTGCCAGCAGCTTCTACGGTACGCAGTATTTT	CASSFYGTQYF
TRBV10-3	few	-	TRBJ1-5	TGTGCCATCAGTGTGTTCGGCAATCAGCCCCAGCATTTT	CAISVFGNQPQHF
TRBV18	-	-	TRBJ1-1	TGTGCCAGCTCACCACCCCAGGGGTGGAACACTGAAGCTTTCTTT	CASSPPQGWNTEAFF
TRBV7-9	-	-	TRBJ2-1	TGTGCCAGCCAGCAGTTATACAATGAGCAGTTCTTC	CASQQLYNEQFF
TRBV2	-	-	TRBJ1-5	TGTGCCAGCAGTCCGGGGGGGGCTAGCAATCAGCCCCAGCATTTT	CASSPGGASNQPQHF
TRBV11-2	-	-	TRBJ2-7	TGTGCCAGCAGCTTAGAAAGGACAGACTTATACGAGCAGTACTTC	CASSLERTDLYEQYF
TRBV19	-	-	TRBJ2-2	TGTGCCAGTAGTATACGGAGGGGGGACACCGGGGAGCTGTTTTTT	CASSIRRGDTGELFF
TRBV4-3	few	TRBD1	TRBJ1-1	TGCGCCAGCAGCCAAGATTTGCCGACAGGGGCTTTCTTT	CASSQDLPTGAFF
TRBV4-3	-	TRBD2	TRBJ2-2	TGCGCCAGCAGCCAAGATGTTATCGGGAGGGCCTCGGAGCTGTTTTTT	CASSQDVIGRASELFF
TRBV2	-	-	TRBJ2-7	TGTGCCAGCAGTGACCCTGGGAGGGGGTCCTACGAGCAGTACTTC	CASSDPGRGSYEQYF
TRBV28	-	TRBD1	TRBJ1-4	TGTGCCAGCAGTCAGGGGGTCAGTAATGAAAAACTGTTTTTT	CASSQGVSNEKLFF